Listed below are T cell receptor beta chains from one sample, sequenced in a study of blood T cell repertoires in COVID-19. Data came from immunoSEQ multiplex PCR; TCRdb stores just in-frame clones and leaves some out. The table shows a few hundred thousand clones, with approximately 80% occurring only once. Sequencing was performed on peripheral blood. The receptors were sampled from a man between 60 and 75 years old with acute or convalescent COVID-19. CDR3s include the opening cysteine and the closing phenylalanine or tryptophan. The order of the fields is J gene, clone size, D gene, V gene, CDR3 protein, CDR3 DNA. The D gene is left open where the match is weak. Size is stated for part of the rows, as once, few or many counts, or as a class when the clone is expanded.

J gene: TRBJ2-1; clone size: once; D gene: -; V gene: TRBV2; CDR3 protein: CASGTQYNEQFF; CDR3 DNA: TGTGCCAGCGGGACTCAATACAATGAGCAGTTCTTC
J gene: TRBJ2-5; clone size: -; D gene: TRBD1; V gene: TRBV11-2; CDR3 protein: CASSSTPGQGIRETQYF; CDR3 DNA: TGTGCCAGCAGCTCCACCCCGGGACAGGGTATACGGGAGACCCAGTACTTC
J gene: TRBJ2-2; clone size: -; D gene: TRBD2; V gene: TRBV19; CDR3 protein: CASSPLAATGELFF; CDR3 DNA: TGTGCCAGTAGCCCACTAGCGGCCACCGGGGAGCTGTTTTTT
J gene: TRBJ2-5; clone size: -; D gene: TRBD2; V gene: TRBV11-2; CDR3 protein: CASSLWGEGRETQYF; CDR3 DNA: TGTGCCAGCAGCTTGTGGGGGGAGGGCCGAGAGACCCAGTACTTC
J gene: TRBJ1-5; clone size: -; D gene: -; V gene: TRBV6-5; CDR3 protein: CASREGTSNQPQHF; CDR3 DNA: TGTGCCAGCAGGGAGGGGACTAGCAATCAGCCCCAGCATTTT
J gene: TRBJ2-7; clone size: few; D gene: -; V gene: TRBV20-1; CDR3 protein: CSASFGRDTYEQYF; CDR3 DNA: TGCAGTGCTAGTTTCGGGCGGGATACCTACGAGCAGTACTTC
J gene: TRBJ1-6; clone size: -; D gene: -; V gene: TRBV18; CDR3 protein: CASSPPYRVSPLHF; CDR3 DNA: TGTGCCAGCTCACCACCTTACAGGGTTTCACCCCTCCACTTT
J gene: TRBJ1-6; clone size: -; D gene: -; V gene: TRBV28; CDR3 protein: CASSLTGKGYNSPLHF; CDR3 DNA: TGTGCCAGCAGTTTAACAGGGAAGGGCTATAATTCACCCCTCCACTTT
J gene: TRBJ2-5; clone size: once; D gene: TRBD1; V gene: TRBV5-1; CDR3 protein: CASSPTGGQETQYF; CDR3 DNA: TGCGCCAGCAGCCCAACAGGGGGTCAAGAGACCCAGTACTTC
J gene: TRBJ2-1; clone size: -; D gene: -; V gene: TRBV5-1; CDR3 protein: CASSLTWLTGNEQFF; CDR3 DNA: TGCGCCAGCAGCTTGACTTGGCTGACGGGCAATGAGCAGTTCTTC
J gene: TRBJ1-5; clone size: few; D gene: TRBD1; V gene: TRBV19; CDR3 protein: CASISGQGAPWQPQHF; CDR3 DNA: TGTGCCAGCATTTCAGGACAGGGGGCACCTTGGCAGCCCCAGCATTTT
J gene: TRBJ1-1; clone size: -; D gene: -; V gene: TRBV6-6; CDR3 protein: CASSRLWGGGRMNTEAFF; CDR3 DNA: TGTGCCAGCAGTCGACTCTGGGGTGGAGGAAGGATGAACACTGAAGCTTTCTTT
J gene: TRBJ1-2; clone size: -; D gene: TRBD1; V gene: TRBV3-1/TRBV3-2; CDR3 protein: CASSQRTGAGTF; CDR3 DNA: TGTGCCAGCAGCCAGAGGACAGGGGCGGGCACCTTC
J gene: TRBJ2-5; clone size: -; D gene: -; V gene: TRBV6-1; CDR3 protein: CASSEVILGETQYF; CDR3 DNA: TGTGCCAGCAGTGAAGTTATTCTCGGAGAGACCCAGTACTTC
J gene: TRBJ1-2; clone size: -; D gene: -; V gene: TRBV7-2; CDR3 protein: CASSSTGFGYTF; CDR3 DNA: TGTGCCAGCAGCTCTACAGGGTTTGGCTACACCTTC
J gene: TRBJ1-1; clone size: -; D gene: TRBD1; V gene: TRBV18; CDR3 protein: CASSRGQENTEAFF; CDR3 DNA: TGTGCCAGCTCACGCGGACAGGAGAACACTGAAGCTTTCTTT
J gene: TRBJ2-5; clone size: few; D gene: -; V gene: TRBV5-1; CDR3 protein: CASSFLGAVETQYF; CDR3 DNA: TGCGCCAGCAGCTTTTTGGGGGCGGTAGAGACCCAGTACTTC
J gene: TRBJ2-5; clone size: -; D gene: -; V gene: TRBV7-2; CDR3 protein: CASSLSGWYQETQYF; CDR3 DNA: TGTGCCAGCAGCTTGAGCGGTTGGTACCAAGAGACCCAGTACTTC
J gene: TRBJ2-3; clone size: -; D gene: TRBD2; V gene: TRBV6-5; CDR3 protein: CASTLQAGGTDTQYF; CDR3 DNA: TGTGCCAGCACCCTCCAAGCGGGGGGCACAGATACGCAGTATTTT
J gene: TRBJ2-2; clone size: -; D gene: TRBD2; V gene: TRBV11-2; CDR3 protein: CASSSSLTSGGAPGELFF; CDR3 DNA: TGTGCCAGCAGCTCCTCCCTTACTAGCGGGGGGGCCCCCGGGGAGCTGTTTTTT
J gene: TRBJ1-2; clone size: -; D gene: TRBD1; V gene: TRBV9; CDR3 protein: CASSPGQASGYTF; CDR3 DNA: TGTGCCAGCAGCCCCGGACAGGCGTCTGGCTACACCTTC
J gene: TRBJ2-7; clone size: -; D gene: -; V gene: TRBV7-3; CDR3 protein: CASSLFAGSYEQYF; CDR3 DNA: TGTGCCAGCAGCTTATTCGCAGGGTCCTACGAGCAGTACTTC
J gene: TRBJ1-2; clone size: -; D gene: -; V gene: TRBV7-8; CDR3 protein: CASSLARESGGYGYTF; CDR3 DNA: TGTGCCAGCAGCTTAGCCAGGGAATCAGGCGGCTATGGCTACACCTTC
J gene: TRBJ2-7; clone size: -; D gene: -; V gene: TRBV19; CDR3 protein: CASSREAPDSYEQYF; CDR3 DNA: TGTGCCAGTAGTCGTGAGGCCCCGGATTCTTACGAGCAGTACTTC
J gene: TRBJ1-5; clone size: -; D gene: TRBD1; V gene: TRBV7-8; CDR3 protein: CASSLWDRNSNQPQHF; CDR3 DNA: TGTGCCAGCAGCTTATGGGACAGGAATAGCAATCAGCCCCAGCATTTT